The 15 T cell receptor beta chains in this list originate from one sample, sequenced in a study of shared clonotypes between healthy human individuals. Using immunoSEQ multiplex PCR, the repertoire was profiled, and TCRdb retains in-frame clones only, with some absent. The data hold roughly 1.5 million clones, with under 99% observed a single time. Specimen: naive CD4+ T cells sorted from blood. Subset specified: CD45RA+ positively selected. Receptor source: a man aged 30 to 39 in good health.

Only one count was recorded for this clone. The chain links TRBV9 to TRBJ2-3; D uncertain. V was trimmed by 2 bases and J by 2 bases, leaving 21 bases between them. This CDR3 is 18 amino acids long. The germline gives CDR1 SGDLS, CDR2 YYNGEE. CDR3 bases: TGTGCCAGCAGCGTTCGAGAGTCCGGGTATCAACTCACAGATACGCAGTATTTT. Translating it yields CASSVRESGYQLTDTQYF.

The chain links TRBV28 to TRBJ2-1; D gene ambiguous. The CDR3 loop spans 13 amino acids. CDR1 and CDR2 from the germline V gene are MDHEN and SYDVKM. V was cut by 7 bases and J by 6 bases, with 13 bases left in between. DNA for the CDR3: TGTGCCAGCACCTCGTGGGGATTCAATGAGCAGTTCTTC. Its protein product is CASTSWGFNEQFF.

The chain carries TRBV30 and TRBJ2-1; 8 bases fit TRBD2. CDR1 GTSNPN and CDR2 SVGIG come from the germline V gene (reference sequence). The CDR3 loop spans 13 amino acids. V dropped 2 bases and J dropped 6; count of bases not matched to a gene: 3. Written as DNA, the CDR3 is TGTGCCTGGAGTTCCGGGACTAGCAATGAGCAGTTCTTC. This encodes CAWSSGTSNEQFF.

Of note for this clone: This sample includes further DNA sequences coding for the same CDR3. The CDR3 nucleotides are TGTGCCAGCTCACCCGGACAGAGCACAGATACGCAGTATTTT. It yields the protein CASSPGQSTDTQYF. The chain joins TRBV18 to TRBJ2-3; TRBD1 might be the D (6 bases). CDR1 KGHSH and CDR2 LQKENI come from the germline V gene. The CDR3 sequence is 14 residues long. V lost 3 bases to trimming and J lost 0 bases, with 7 bases between them.

This chain links TRBV29-1 with TRBJ1-1; TRBD1 agrees at 7 bases. The CDR3 consists of 13 residues. Germline V CDR1 and CDR2: SQVTM, ANQGSEA. Trimming at V came to 5 bases and at J to 4 bases, leaving 7 bases not matched to a gene. The CDR3 reads CSVRQGMGTEAFF. The DNA for the CDR3 is TGCAGCGTTAGACAGGGAATGGGCACTGAAGCTTTCTTT.

The V call is TRBV28, the J call TRBJ2-5; tentative D call: TRBD1 (5 bases). Germline V gene lookup returns CDR1 MDHEN and CDR2 SYDVKM. The germline V and J ends were trimmed by 3 bases and 5 bases, with 16 bases remaining between them. The CDR3 consists of 15 residues. The CDR3 sequence is CASSFSGKTRETQYF. As DNA, the CDR3 is TGTGCCAGCAGTTTCTCAGGGAAGACCAGGGAGACCCAGTACTTC.

V is TRBV4-2 and J is TRBJ2-1; D tentatively reads TRBD1 or TRBD2 (5 bases each). V was shortened by 2 bases and J by 6 bases, with 8 bases between the two germline ends. CDR1 is LGHNA, CDR2 YNFKEQ, per germline. The CDR3 contains 13 residues. CDR3 protein: CASSQPGTNEQFF. As DNA, the CDR3 is TGTGCCAGCAGCCAACCCGGGACCAATGAGCAGTTCTTC.

V and J are TRBV6-5 and TRBJ2-1, with unresolved D. With 7 bases removed from V and 7 bases from J, the gap between germline ends came to 17 bases. Germline V CDR1 and CDR2: MNHEY, SVGAGI. This CDR3 region has 14 residues. The CDR3 spells CASKIQDFGNEQFF. The CDR3 nucleotides read TGTGCCAGCAAAATCCAGGATTTCGGGAATGAGCAGTTCTTC.

J is TRBJ2-7 and V is TRBV27, with D hard to call. V gave up 8 bases and J gave up 0 bases, with 17 bases separating them. The CDR3 is made up of 15 amino acids. Germline CDR1 reads MNHEY; CDR2 reads SMNVEV (reference sequence). CDR3 region: CASRDQTKPSYEQYF. The CDR3 nucleotides read TGTGCCAGCCGTGACCAAACCAAGCCCTCCTACGAGCAGTACTTC.

This clone appeared a single time. This chain connects TRBV11-2 to TRBJ2-1; 13 bases fit TRBD2. This CDR3 has 15 residues. The V gene's germline CDR1 is SGHAT and CDR2 FQNNGV. Trimming took 5 bases from V and 6 from J; bases not matched to a gene: 4. The CDR3 DNA follows: TGTGCCAGCAGCGCCGGGACTAGCGGGACCAATGAGCAGTTCTTC. Translation gives CASSAGTSGTNEQFF.

J is TRBJ2-7 and V is TRBV6-1, with TRBD1 matching over 8 bases. V shed 2 bases, J shed 2 bases, and the junction held 8 bases outside the gene matches. The length of the CDR3 is 16 residues. CDR1 and CDR2 (germline): MNHNS, SASEGT. In DNA, the CDR3 is TGTGCCAGCAGTGAACTTCCCCCAGGGGGCCCCTACGAGCAGTACTTC. Its protein product is CASSELPPGGPYEQYF.

The chain is built from TRBV6-1 and TRBJ1-1; D not certain. The V and J ends lost 2 bases and 5 bases respectively, with 6 bases between them. Germline values: CDR1 MNHNS, CDR2 SASEGT. CDR3 size: 12 residues. Written as DNA, the CDR3 is TGTGCCAGCAGTGAAAGAGAGACTGAAGCTTTCTTT. Translated, it gives CASSERETEAFF.

The J gene is TRBJ2-5, the V gene TRBV14, with 7 nucleotides matching TRBD1. Germline lookup yields CDR1 SGHDN and CDR2 FVKESK. The V and J ends lost 5 bases and 2 bases, in that order; junction bases with no gene match: 11. The CDR3 covers 16 residues. The CDR3 sequence: CASSKITGTAQETQYF. CDR3 coding DNA: TGTGCCAGCAGCAAAATAACCGGGACAGCTCAAGAGACCCAGTACTTC.

The rearrangement joins TRBV28 to TRBJ1-2; 7 nucleotides agree with TRBD1. This CDR3 region has 12 residues. Germline CDR1 MDHEN, CDR2 SYDVKM. Trimming took 9 bases from V and 6 from J; bases not matched to a gene: 7. CDR3 protein: CASGDRGNGYTF. Here the CDR3 DNA reads TGTGCCAGTGGGGACAGAGGGAATGGCTACACCTTC.

The V gene is TRBV5-5, the J gene TRBJ2-3; 10 bases are a match to TRBD1. CDR3 length: 14 residues. The germline V gene has CDR1 SGHKS and CDR2 YYEKEE (reference sequence). V lost 0 bases, J lost 6 bases, and 1 base stayed unmatched. CDR3 nucleotide sequence: TGTGCCAGCAGCTTGGGACAGGGGGCTGATACGCAGTATTTT. Translated: CASSLGQGADTQYF.